One and the same sample provided the 9 T cell receptor beta chains below, sequenced in a study of cytomegalovirus exposure and HLA in healthy donors. The PCR contained 60 Vbeta and 13 Jbeta primers. Clones were sequenced by immunoSEQ multiplex PCR, and TCRdb holds only the in-frame ones, with some missing. The sample includes about 60,000 clones, around 84% of them seen just once. Sequenced input: PBMCs. The receptor source for this set is a male donor in good health and CMV-seronegative.

The chain carries TRBV23-1 and TRBJ1-6, with 11 bases matching TRBD1. TRBV23-1 carries the ORF label, with uncertain function. The CDR3 spans 21 residues. V lost 4 bases, J lost 0 bases, and 14 bases stayed unmatched. CDR3 amino acids: CASSPLSPGDRGSSYNSPLHF. CDR3 nucleotides: TGCGCCAGCAGTCCTCTTTCACCTGGGGACAGGGGGAGCTCCTATAATTCACCCCTCCACTTT.

This chain joins TRBV5-1 and TRBJ1-1, with TRBD1 identical over 10 bases. The V gene's germline CDR1 is SGHRS and CDR2 YFSETQ. Trimming took 1 base from V and 3 from J; bases not matched to a gene: 12. The CDR3 contains 18 residues. The CDR3: CASSLRVLGQGRDTEAFF. CDR3 in DNA: TGCGCCAGCAGCTTGCGGGTACTGGGACAGGGGAGAGACACTGAAGCTTTCTTT.

This rearrangement joins TRBV11-1 to TRBJ1-2; D is uncertain. CDR1 SGHAT and CDR2 FQDESV come from the germline V gene (reference sequence). This CDR3 is built from 13 residues. Trimming removed 5 bases at V and 1 base at J, with 8 bases between. CDR3 in DNA: TGTGCCAGCAGCGACACACGTAACTATGGCTACACCTTC. This codes for CASSDTRNYGYTF.

The V call is TRBV27, the J call TRBJ2-1; 7 positions match TRBD2. Germline values: CDR1 MNHEY, CDR2 SMNVEV (reference sequence). The length of the CDR3 is 12 residues. V lost 3 bases and J lost 10; bases outside the gene matches: 3. The CDR3 here is CASSFMGGEQFF. The CDR3, as DNA: TGTGCCAGCAGTTTCATGGGGGGGGAGCAGTTCTTC.

The V call is TRBV2, the J call TRBJ2-2; possible D gene TRBD1, 6 bases. V gave up 3 bases and J gave up 6 bases, with 14 bases separating them. The length of the CDR3 is 15 residues. Germline values: CDR1 SNHLY, CDR2 FYNNEI. CDR3 in DNA: TGTGCCAGCAGTGACCCGCAGGGGCGGGCCGGGGAGCTGTTTTTT. Residues: CASSDPQGRAGELFF.

The chain has TRBV18 and TRBJ2-7; TRBD1 agrees at 8 bases. Germline-derived CDR1 and CDR2 are KGHSH and LQKENI. The V and J ends lost 3 bases and 2 bases, in that order; junction bases with no gene match: 6. The CDR3 length is 15 residues. CDR3 sequence reads: CASSPGQGAAYEQYF. The CDR3, as DNA: TGTGCCAGCTCACCGGGGCAGGGGGCGGCCTACGAGCAGTACTTC.

This chain uses TRBV4-2 with TRBJ1-4; 12 bases are a match to TRBD1. Germline V gene lookup returns CDR1 LGHNA and CDR2 YNFKEQ. Germline trimming cut 0 bases from V and 7 bases from J; bases unmatched to any gene: 9. This CDR3 region has 18 residues. The CDR3 region is CASSQEGTGGAYSEKLFF. Written as DNA, the CDR3 is TGTGCCAGCAGCCAAGAAGGGACAGGGGGCGCATATAGTGAAAAACTGTTTTTT.

This chain joins TRBV6-4 and TRBJ1-2; 7 bases align to TRBD1. Losses at the gene ends were 2 bases for V and 2 bases for J; bases not matched to a gene: 8. Germline CDR1 MRHNA, CDR2 SNTAGT. This CDR3 spans 16 amino acids. Here the CDR3 reads CASSDPRGRGNYGYTF. CDR3 DNA: TGTGCCAGCAGTGACCCCAGGGGCAGGGGGAACTATGGCTACACCTTC.

This clone counts as medium-sized (0.01 to 0.1%). The chain employs TRBV25-1 and TRBJ1-3; unclear D gene. Trimming removed 4 bases at V and 3 bases at J, with 7 bases between. CDR3 size: 13 residues. Germline V lookup: CDR1 MGHDK, CDR2 SYGVNS. This CDR3 is CASSGLRGNTIYF. CDR3 DNA: TGTGCCAGCAGTGGACTTCGTGGAAACACCATATATTTT.